Each of the 10 T cell receptor beta chains below was sequenced from the same sample in a study of blood T cell repertoires in COVID-19. Measured with immunoSEQ multiplex PCR; TCRdb has only the in-frame clones, and not every one. The sample consists of 200,000 or so clones, roughly 88% of them appearing once. Material for sequencing was PBMCs or T cells enriched from blood (not recorded which). The receptor set was obtained from a middle-aged woman with acute COVID-19.

The chain recombines TRBV3-1 (or the pseudogene TRBV3-2) with TRBJ1-1, with D unclear. V was clipped by 0 bases and J by 4 bases, with 15 bases between them. Germline loops: CDR1 LGHDT, CDR2 YNNKEL (reference sequence). The CDR3 spans 16 residues. CDR3 residues: CASSQEIGGFGTEAFF. The CDR3 DNA is TGTGCCAGCAGCCAAGAGATTGGAGGATTCGGCACTGAAGCTTTCTTT.

This rearrangement joins TRBV24-1 to TRBJ2-1; 10 nucleotides match TRBD2. V trimming: 10 bases; J trimming: 4 bases; junction bases outside the gene matches: 12. The CDR3 consists of 16 residues. Germline V lookup: CDR1 KGHDR, CDR2 SFDVKD. The CDR3 loop reads CATSRTGLATYNEQFF. The CDR3 DNA sequence: TGTGCCACTTCTCGGACGGGACTAGCGACATACAATGAGCAGTTCTTC.

The chain uses TRBV24-1 and TRBJ2-3; the D gene is possibly TRBD2 (5 bases). The CDR3 has 15 amino acids. The V and J ends lost 0 bases and 6 bases respectively, with 12 bases between them. The germline V gene encodes CDR1 KGHDR and CDR2 SFDVKD. CDR3 in DNA: TGTGCCACCAGTGATTTGCGGGGATTTGTTGATACGCAGTATTTT. Its protein product is CATSDLRGFVDTQYF.

The gene calls are TRBV7-8 and TRBJ1-1; 7 positions agree with TRBD1. Germline CDR1 SGHVS, CDR2 FQNEAQ. The CDR3 is made up of 14 amino acids. V was pared by 5 bases and J by 1 base, with 4 bases of the junction left unmatched. Here the CDR3 reads CASSINRGNTEAFF. CDR3 bases: TGTGCCAGCAGCATCAACAGGGGGAACACTGAAGCTTTCTTT.

Turning to this clone: This specimen includes other DNA sequences encoding the same CDR3. The chain couples TRBV2 to TRBJ1-5, with TRBD1 identical over 7 bases. The V segment lost 1 base and the J segment 4 bases; nucleotides outside the gene matches: 4. The CDR3 sequence is 15 residues long. Germline values: CDR1 SNHLY, CDR2 FYNNEI. This chain's CDR3 is CASSEVSGGNQPQHF. Written as DNA, the CDR3 is TGTGCCAGCAGTGAAGTCTCAGGGGGTAATCAGCCCCAGCATTTT.

The chain is built from TRBV29-1 and TRBJ2-2; a weak D match, TRBD2 (5 bases). Trimming left V 4 bases short and J 6 bases short, with 12 bases between. In germline, CDR1 is SQVTM, CDR2 ANQGSEA. The CDR3 length is 13 residues. This CDR3 is CSVAHGESGELFF. The DNA for the CDR3 is TGCAGCGTTGCGCACGGGGAATCCGGGGAGCTGTTTTTT.

For this clone: Other DNA sequences in this sample translate to the same CDR3. The V gene is TRBV19, the J gene TRBJ1-2, with 11 positions matching TRBD1. CDR3 length equals 14 residues. Germline V gives CDR1 LNHDA, CDR2 SQIVND (reference sequence). With V trimmed by 3 bases and J by 6 bases, 3 bases remained unmatched. CDR3 loop: CASSIGQGANGYTF. The CDR3 region has the DNA TGTGCCAGTAGTATCGGACAGGGGGCCAATGGCTACACCTTC.

This chain connects TRBV7-9 to TRBJ1-5; D is unclear. The CDR3 consists of 12 residues. V was cut by 3 bases and J by 5 bases, with 5 bases left in between. CDR1 is SEHNR and CDR2 is FQNEAQ in the germline V gene (reference sequence). This CDR3 is CASSFGDQPQHF. The CDR3 DNA follows: TGTGCCAGCAGCTTTGGAGATCAGCCCCAGCATTTT.

This clone was observed a handful of times. V and J are TRBV19 and TRBJ1-2, with 7 bases lining up with TRBD1. Germline loops: CDR1 LNHDA, CDR2 SQIVND (reference sequence). V shed 6 bases, J shed 7 bases, and the junction held 11 bases outside the gene matches. The CDR3 has 14 residues. The CDR3 loop reads CASSVQGSYSGYTF. The DNA of the CDR3 is TGTGCCAGTAGCGTACAGGGGTCTTATTCTGGCTACACCTTC.

The chain couples TRBV21-1 to TRBJ1-5; the table calls TRBD1, which could not be checked here. TRBV21-1 is shown as a pseudogene. The CDR3 is made up of 15 amino acids. CDR3 bases: TGTGCCAGCAGCAAAGCCAGGGTGGAAGAACAGCCCCAGCATTTT. Its translation is CASSKARVEEQPQHF.